This TCR beta chain appears in the sequencing data of a study of blood T cells in healthy people across ages. The use of a sample-barcoded 5' primer and a J-beta primer mix characterized a second PCR of about 7 to 12 cycles. Every cDNA was tagged by a template-switch adaptor with 12 random nucleotides. Per-sample output comprised a minimum of 2.5 million paired-end reads containing CDR3. TCRdb re-called the 5' RACE reads through MiXCR, storing one row per CDR3 protein. The sample consists of some 900,000 distinct CDR3 sequences, around 48% of them appearing once. This CDR3 comprises 15 residues. The germline CDR1 and CDR2 sequences are MGHDK and SYGVNS. J was trimmed by 4 bases and V by 2 bases; bases with no gene match: 4.

The receptor was isolated from a man aged 25 to 40 in good health. The chain couples TRBV25-1 to TRBJ1-4, with 7 bases matching TRBD1. What was sequenced was blood. The CDR3 sequence is CASSERQGSNEKLFF. DNA for the CDR3: TGTGCCAGCAGTGAAAGACAGGGCAGTAATGAAAAACTGTTTTTT.